This T cell receptor beta chain was captured in a study of identifying expanded T cells in peripheral blood. CDR1 is GTSNPN, CDR2 SVGIG, per germline (reference sequence). With V trimmed by 4 bases and J by 3 bases, 15 bases remained unmatched. This CDR3 contains 16 residues. The method was immunoSEQ multiplex PCR; TCRdb's version includes in-frame clones alone and lacks a portion of them. Counted here are some 100,000 clones, around nine tenths occurring once; the ten biggest clones make up 4.5% to 6.5%. What was sequenced was blood. This rearrangement joins TRBV30 to TRBJ2-7; TRBD2 matches at 7 bases. The sequence came from a person between 18 and 70 years old in good health. CDR3 sequence reads: CAWILGRAGVRYEQYF. In nucleotides, the CDR3 is TGTGCCTGGATTTTGGGAAGGGCGGGGGTCCGCTACGAGCAGTACTTC. Drawing the rest from reference TRBV30 and TRBJ2-7, the complete variable domain is SQTIHQWPATLVQPVGSPLSLECTVEGTSNPNLYWYRQAAGRGLQLLFYSVGIGQISSEVPQNLSASRPQDRQFILSSKKLLLSDSGFYLCAWILGRAGVRYEQYFGPGTRLTVT.